These 3 T cell receptor beta chains came from one sample sequenced in a study of control samples from healthy donors and cancer patients. The repertoire was sequenced with immunoSEQ multiplex PCR; TCRdb's copy has only in-frame clones and lacks some. The sample contains under 130,000 clones, 83% of which appear only once. The sample consisted of blood. These receptors were taken from a woman between 50 and 59 years old in good health.

The chain is built from TRBV28 and TRBJ1-2; D unclear. CDR1 is MDHEN, CDR2 SYDVKM, per germline. The V end was cut by 7 bases, the J end by 2 bases, with 8 bases between. This CDR3 region has 12 residues. The CDR3 protein is CASKTRNYGYTF. The CDR3 DNA follows: TGTGCCAGCAAAACCCGGAACTATGGCTACACCTTC.

This sequence joins TRBV18 and TRBJ2-2, with D tentatively TRBD1 (6 bases). Trimming removed 0 bases from V and 1 base from J, with 12 bases in between. The CDR3 is 17 residues long. Per germline, CDR1 KGHSH and CDR2 LQKENI. The CDR3 protein is CASSPPKTGLNTGELFF. The DNA of the CDR3 is TGTGCCAGCTCACCACCCAAAACAGGGCTGAACACCGGGGAGCTGTTTTTT.

The rearrangement links TRBV29-1 to TRBJ1-2; D not certain. This CDR3 has 12 residues. V was pared by 2 bases and J by 4 bases, with 8 bases between. Germline V lookup: CDR1 SQVTM, CDR2 ANQGSEA. The CDR3 protein is CSVEPRLYGYTF. DNA of the CDR3: TGCAGCGTTGAACCCAGACTCTATGGCTACACCTTC.